Listed below are T cell receptor beta chains from one sample, sequenced in a study of spatial heterogeneity in lung cancer. TCRdb re-derived calls from the 5' RACE reads in MiXCR, one entry per CDR3 protein. The table lists about 52,000 distinct CDR3 sequences, 6% to 8.5% of them singletons. The specimen was PBMCs, collected at follow-up. Receptors originate from a female donor with early-stage non-small cell lung cancer. Both conserved end residues are part of each CDR3. Fields, in order: CDR3 protein, J gene, V gene.

cdr3_aa: CASSLGRYNEQFF
j_call: TRBJ2-1
v_call: TRBV7-7

cdr3_aa: CAQRGSANTGELFF
j_call: TRBJ2-2
v_call: TRBV30

cdr3_aa: CASSQPGTVLEQYF
j_call: TRBJ2-7
v_call: TRBV28

cdr3_aa: CASSQEPWGGTPGEKDTQYF
j_call: TRBJ2-3
v_call: TRBV4-3

cdr3_aa: CASSRAAGSPYEQYF
j_call: TRBJ2-7
v_call: TRBV7-2

cdr3_aa: CAISEVQMNTEAFF
j_call: TRBJ1-1
v_call: TRBV10-3

cdr3_aa: CASSLVFATQYF
j_call: TRBJ2-5
v_call: TRBV5-4

cdr3_aa: CASSVRAGANVLTF
j_call: TRBJ2-6
v_call: TRBV9

cdr3_aa: CASSPDSTEQYF
j_call: TRBJ2-7
v_call: TRBV7-2

cdr3_aa: CASSLEGPRNSYEQYF
j_call: TRBJ2-7
v_call: TRBV7-2

cdr3_aa: CASRSDVGGVTEAFF
j_call: TRBJ1-1
v_call: TRBV7-6

cdr3_aa: CASRLARQRQYF
j_call: TRBJ2-5
v_call: TRBV11-2

cdr3_aa: CASSLRTGGEKLFF
j_call: TRBJ1-4
v_call: TRBV12-3/TRBV12-4

cdr3_aa: CASSSGTSGGLSSYNEQFF
j_call: TRBJ2-1
v_call: TRBV5-1

cdr3_aa: CASSLGTMTGEETQYF
j_call: TRBJ2-5
v_call: TRBV5-1

cdr3_aa: CASSESREGQYF
j_call: TRBJ2-7
v_call: TRBV2

cdr3_aa: CASSPSGTGAWVAEAFF
j_call: TRBJ1-1
v_call: TRBV18

cdr3_aa: CASSPRWGGRGAFF
j_call: TRBJ1-1
v_call: TRBV21-1

cdr3_aa: CASSSGQNTGELFF
j_call: TRBJ2-2
v_call: TRBV5-1

cdr3_aa: CASSPIDWIQETQYF
j_call: TRBJ2-5
v_call: TRBV6-2/TRBV6-3

cdr3_aa: CAWRTPGPDTQYF
j_call: TRBJ2-3
v_call: TRBV30

cdr3_aa: CASLPGSGRGNGAFF
j_call: TRBJ1-1
v_call: TRBV12-3/TRBV12-4

cdr3_aa: CATAEGRKETQYF
j_call: TRBJ2-5
v_call: TRBV24-1

cdr3_aa: CASERGRFSYEQYF
j_call: TRBJ2-7
v_call: TRBV27

cdr3_aa: CASSALIGATGELFF
j_call: TRBJ2-2
v_call: TRBV2

cdr3_aa: CASSPPRGGGLSSYEQYF
j_call: TRBJ2-7
v_call: TRBV27

cdr3_aa: CAWSVLPGPTYEQYF
j_call: TRBJ2-7
v_call: TRBV30

cdr3_aa: CAIKVDRNTEAFF
j_call: TRBJ1-1
v_call: TRBV10-3

cdr3_aa: CASSSLTRDYGYTF
j_call: TRBJ1-2
v_call: TRBV5-6

cdr3_aa: CASRMRTGQSNQPQHF
j_call: TRBJ1-5
v_call: TRBV19

cdr3_aa: CASSFLNTEAFF
j_call: TRBJ1-1
v_call: TRBV19

cdr3_aa: CASSAQRPANTGELFF
j_call: TRBJ2-2
v_call: TRBV12-3/TRBV12-4

cdr3_aa: CASSRQGEAYEQYF
j_call: TRBJ2-7
v_call: TRBV5-1

cdr3_aa: CASSLGGLAGLQETQYF
j_call: TRBJ2-5
v_call: TRBV5-4

cdr3_aa: CVSSLSLGTDTQYF
j_call: TRBJ2-3
v_call: TRBV7-9

cdr3_aa: CASSLLPGGSANTEAFF
j_call: TRBJ1-1
v_call: TRBV4-1

cdr3_aa: CASNNGEGRSTDTQYF
j_call: TRBJ2-3
v_call: TRBV6-5

cdr3_aa: CASSSFRSEQYF
j_call: TRBJ2-7
v_call: TRBV7-8

cdr3_aa: CASSYQETQYF
j_call: TRBJ2-5
v_call: TRBV2

cdr3_aa: CASSPSGALNSPLHF
j_call: TRBJ1-6
v_call: TRBV18

cdr3_aa: CASSYDSSTSYEQYF
j_call: TRBJ2-7
v_call: TRBV6-6

cdr3_aa: CASSGGFQETQYF
j_call: TRBJ2-5
v_call: TRBV19

cdr3_aa: CASSFSDYTSGYTF
j_call: TRBJ1-2
v_call: TRBV9

cdr3_aa: CASSRSGGTDTQYF
j_call: TRBJ2-3
v_call: TRBV3-1

cdr3_aa: CSVTQGAANIQYF
j_call: TRBJ2-4
v_call: TRBV29-1

cdr3_aa: CASSEWEGKEQYF
j_call: TRBJ2-7
v_call: TRBV25-1

cdr3_aa: CASSLVDEKLFF
j_call: TRBJ1-4
v_call: TRBV7-8

cdr3_aa: CASSRVSSGNTIYF
j_call: TRBJ1-3
v_call: TRBV27

cdr3_aa: CASSLVPGGGWTQYF
j_call: TRBJ2-5
v_call: TRBV11-2

cdr3_aa: CSARVAGGIQETQYF
j_call: TRBJ2-5
v_call: TRBV20-1

cdr3_aa: CASMLGSYDEQFF
j_call: TRBJ2-1
v_call: TRBV2

cdr3_aa: CASSPDRIQGEQYF
j_call: TRBJ2-7
v_call: TRBV27

cdr3_aa: CASSNRGGSSTDTQYF
j_call: TRBJ2-3
v_call: TRBV6-4